The rows below give T cell receptor beta chains drawn from one sample of a study of CD8+CD57+ T cells in acquired aplastic anemia. TCRdb itself ran the reads through MiXCR, one entry per CDR3 protein. The sample consists of approximately 470,000 distinct CDR3 sequences, over 25% of them appearing once. The material sequenced was sorted CD4+, CD8+, or CD8+CD57+ T cells (not recorded which) from PBMCs. The source is a human donor with aplastic anemia. Both conserved end residues are part of each CDR3. The order of the fields is V gene, CDR3 length, J gene, D gene, clone size, CDR3 DNA, CDR3 protein. A D gene is named only where the DNA matches it firmly. Size values are once, few and many counts, or a class for expanded clones, and some rows have none.

TRBV2	13	TRBJ1-4	NA	many	TGTGCCAGCGGATGGGGGTTTCGTGAAAAACTGTTTTTT	CASGWGFREKLFF
TRBV19	20	TRBJ1-3	TRBD1	NA	TGTGCCAGTAGTACAACGATCCTTCCGCCTAACAGGGGGACTGGAAACACCATATATTTT	CASSTTILPPNRGTGNTIYF
TRBV10-2	13	TRBJ1-6	NA	NA	TGCGCCAGCAGTGCTGAGGCCGTTTCACCCCTCCACTTT	CASSAEAVSPLHF
TRBV25-1	18	TRBJ2-3	TRBD2	NA	TGTGCCAGCAGTGTCACCACTTATAGCGGGACTAGCACAGATACGCAGTATTTT	CASSVTTYSGTSTDTQYF
TRBV20-1	15	TRBJ2-5	TRBD2	NA	TGCAGTGCTAGTATTGTTAGCGGGATGGGAGAGACCCAGTACTTC	CSASIVSGMGETQYF
TRBV19	14	TRBJ1-1	NA	NA	TGTGCCAGTAGTATTTTCGCAATGAACACTGAAGCTTTCTTT	CASSIFAMNTEAFF
TRBV2	15	TRBJ1-5	NA	many	TGTGCCAGCAGTGACTCGGGGATCAGCAATCAGCCCCAGCATTTT	CASSDSGISNQPQHF
TRBV7-9	15	TRBJ1-6	NA	many	TGTGCCAGCAGCTTAGCCAACGCGGATAATTCACCCCTCCACTTT	CASSLANADNSPLHF
TRBV29-1	13	TRBJ2-1	NA	NA	TGCAGCGTGGGACCGGGGAATTACAATGAGCAGTTCTTC	CSVGPGNYNEQFF
TRBV2	14	TRBJ2-7	TRBD1	NA	TGTGCCAGCAGTGAGCGGACAGGCGGCTACAAGCAGTACTTC	CASSERTGGYKQYF
TRBV7-8	13	TRBJ2-7	NA	once	TGTGCCAGCAGCAATACAGTTCCTGAAGAGCAGTACTTC	CASSNTVPEEQYF
TRBV20-1	15	TRBJ1-4	TRBD1	NA	TGCAGTGCTAGTTTTGGGACAGGTGTAAATGAAAAACTGTTTTTT	CSASFGTGVNEKLFF
TRBV4-2	14	TRBJ1-2	TRBD1	many	TGTGCCAGCAGCCAAGAAGGGACAGGGAGCGGCTACACCTTC	CASSQEGTGSGYTF
TRBV15	15	TRBJ1-4	NA	once	TGTGCCACCAGCAGAGATCCGGGGGGGCATGAAAAACTGTTTTTT	CATSRDPGGHEKLFF
TRBV2	14	TRBJ1-2	TRBD1	many	TGTGCCAGCAGTGAAGGGGGACAGGGCAGCGGCTACACCTTC	CASSEGGQGSGYTF
TRBV5-4	13	TRBJ2-5	NA	NA	TGTGCCAGCAGCTTATTTACGGAAGAGACCCAGTACTTC	CASSLFTEETQYF
TRBV9	14	TRBJ2-1	NA	few	TGTGCCAGCAGCGTAATAGGCGGGTACAATGAGCAGTTCTTC	CASSVIGGYNEQFF
TRBV19	13	TRBJ1-2	NA	once	TGTGCCAGTAGTATAGGGGGAGGCTATGGCTACACCTTC	CASSIGGGYGYTF
TRBV4-3	16	TRBJ1-2	TRBD1	few	TGCGCCAGCAGCCAACTGGGACAGGGATCGGTCTATGGCTACACCTTC	CASSQLGQGSVYGYTF
TRBV6-5	15	TRBJ1-5	TRBD1	NA	TGTGCCAGCAGTTACTCAGGGACAGGGGGTCAGCCCCAGCATTTT	CASSYSGTGGQPQHF